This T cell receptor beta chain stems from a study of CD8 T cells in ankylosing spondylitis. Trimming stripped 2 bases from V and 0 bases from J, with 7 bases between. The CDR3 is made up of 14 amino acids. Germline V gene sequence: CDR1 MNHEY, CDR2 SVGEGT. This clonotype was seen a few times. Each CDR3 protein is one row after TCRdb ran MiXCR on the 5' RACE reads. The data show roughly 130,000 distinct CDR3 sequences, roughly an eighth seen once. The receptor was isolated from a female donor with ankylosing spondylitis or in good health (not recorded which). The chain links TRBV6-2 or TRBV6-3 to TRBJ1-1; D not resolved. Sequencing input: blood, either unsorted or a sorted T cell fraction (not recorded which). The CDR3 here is CASSYGVMNTEAFF. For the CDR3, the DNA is TGTGCCAGCAGTTACGGAGTAATGAACACTGAAGCTTTCTTT.